The TCR beta chain described here comes from a study of shared clonotypes between healthy human individuals. The study, taken as a whole, reports: The genetic and exposure-history diversity represented was limited by few donors.

CD4+ cell separation produced CD45RA+ naive and CD45RA-negative memory subsets. Measured with immunoSEQ multiplex PCR; TCRdb has only the in-frame clones, and not every one. The sample lists a few million clones, about nine tenths occurring once. Germline CDR1 MNHEY, CDR2 SVGAGI. Germline trimming cut 7 bases from V and 9 bases from J; bases unmatched to any gene: 13. The CDR3 spans 14 residues. Comment on this clone: Its antigen is as yet unknown.

The sequenced material came from naive CD4+ T cells from PBMCs. Subset described: CD45RA+ positively selected. This receptor was obtained from a young man in good health. Some clones in this sample may be carry-over from other donors' samples. The chain employs TRBV6-5 and TRBJ1-1; 8 positions match TRBD1. In DNA, the CDR3 is TGTGCCAGCACCTACAGGGGGATGCGAGAGAAAGCTTTCTTT. This encodes CASTYRGMREKAFF.